This T cell receptor beta chain was retrieved from a study of CD8+ T cells in alopecia areata. Overall study context: Severity of treated patients was scored by affected scalp percentage. Study conclusions and caveats: In blood and scalp, many expanded lesional clones persisted during tofacitinib.

As for treatment: oral pan-JAK inhibitor, 5-10 mg twice daily. Peripheral blood samples and lesional scalp punch biopsies were obtained from alopecia areata patients. This clone was picked up a small number of times. Antigen specificity is unknown. cDNA serving as the sequencing template came from extracted, reverse transcribed RNA. Method: immunoSEQ multiplex PCR; TCRdb's copy keeps in-frame clones and lacks some. Of about 200,000 clones listed, 58% were seen once; the top ten hold approximately 5.1%. The TCR was taken from a human donor with alopecia areata. Sequencing used CD4+ T cells sorted from blood, obtained at week 24, from a patient treated with tofacitinib.

The CDR3 region is CASRTGQGAYNEQFF. The CDR3, as DNA: TGTGCCAGCAGGACGGGACAGGGGGCGTATAATGAGCAGTTCTTC. This sequence joins TRBV27 and TRBJ2-1, with TRBD1 matching 12 bases. The V and J ends lost 6 bases and 7 bases, in that order; junction bases with no gene match: 7. The CDR3 runs 15 residues. Per the germline V gene, CDR1 is MNHEY and CDR2 is SMNVEV (reference sequence).